This T cell receptor (beta chain) was identified in a study of technical replicates of blood from several donors. This table comes from immunoSEQ multiplex PCR, and its TCRdb copy is limited to in-frame clones, with some not included. This table has approximately 59,000 clones, 90% to 95% appearing once. Germline CDR1 is SEHNR and CDR2 is FQNEAQ (reference sequence). The CDR3 sequence is 14 residues long. The junction had 3 bases not matched to a gene; V was cut back by 3 bases and J by 2 bases. The V and J genes are TRBV7-9 and TRBJ2-7; 8 bases line up with TRBD1. Sequencing was performed on PBMCs. The TCR sequence derives from a human donor in good health. Some clones in this sample may be carry-over from other donors' samples. The CDR3 bases are TGTGCCAGCAGCTTTGTGGACAGGGCCTACGAGCAGTACTTC. This gives the protein CASSFVDRAYEQYF.